Listed below are T cell receptor beta chains from one sample, sequenced in a study of blood T cell repertoires in COVID-19. Clones were read by immunoSEQ multiplex PCR, and TCRdb kept only the in-frame ones, dropping some. The sample holds 130,000 to 150,000 clones, 89% seen once. Sequencing was done on a sample of peripheral blood. The receptors were sampled from a human donor in a cohort sampled during active COVID-19. CDR3s include the opening cysteine and the closing phenylalanine or tryptophan. A D gene is named only where the DNA matches it firmly. Some rows mark clone size as missing; the rest say once, few, many or name a class of expanded clone.

clone_size j_call v_call d_call cdr3_aa cdr3_nt
- TRBJ2-1 TRBV6-5 - CASSLEQYNEQFF TGTGCCAGCAGTCTTGAACAGTACAATGAGCAGTTCTTC
- TRBJ1-1 TRBV4-3 - CASSQEHGRNTEAFF TGCGCCAGCAGCCAAGAGCACGGGAGAAACACTGAAGCTTTCTTT
- TRBJ1-1 TRBV27 - CASSFAWRGNTEAFF TGTGCCAGCAGTTTTGCGTGGCGGGGGAACACTGAAGCTTTCTTT
- TRBJ2-5 TRBV19 - CASSIRGFAGYTETQYF TGTGCCAGTAGTATACGGGGGTTTGCCGGGTATACGGAGACCCAGTACTTC
once TRBJ2-3 TRBV5-8 - CASSLLSSTDTQYF TGTGCCAGCAGCCTCCTCTCGAGCACAGATACGCAGTATTTT
- TRBJ2-3 TRBV5-4 TRBD1 CASSTRDRALDTQYF TGTGCCAGCAGCACGCGGGACAGGGCCTTAGATACGCAGTATTTT
- TRBJ2-5 TRBV7-6 TRBD1 CASSFSFDRDGETQYF TGTGCCAGCAGCTTTTCCTTCGACAGGGACGGGGAGACCCAGTACTTC
once TRBJ2-3 TRBV6-2/TRBV6-3 TRBD2 CASSRLAGIRTDTQYF TGTGCCAGCAGTCGACTAGCGGGAATAAGAACAGATACGCAGTATTTT
few TRBJ1-1 TRBV2 TRBD1 CASTWDRERTEAFF TGTGCCAGCACTTGGGACAGGGAGAGAACTGAAGCTTTCTTT
- TRBJ2-6 TRBV19 - CASSMDGQFSSGANVLTF TGTGCCAGTAGTATGGACGGACAGTTCAGCTCTGGGGCCAACGTCCTGACTTTC